This TCR beta chain was recovered during a study of blood T cells in healthy people across ages. The study, taken as a whole, reports: PBMCs were not sorted, which prevented a conclusive comparison of naive versus antigen-experienced cells.

Comments on this clonotype: Its antigen is unknown.

Together with a sample-barcoded 5' primer, a J-beta primer mix was included in a second PCR lasting roughly 6 to 12 cycles. TCRdb re-called the 5' RACE reads with MiXCR, one entry per CDR3 protein. This sample has roughly 2 million distinct CDR3 sequences, with around 48% found just once. The V gene end was trimmed by 7 bases and the J gene end by 6 bases; junction bases not matched to a gene: 16. From germline, CDR1 is MNHNS and CDR2 SASEGT. The CDR3 is made up of 16 amino acids. The sample comprised blood. The V and J genes are TRBV6-1 and TRBJ2-7; 9 nucleotides line up with TRBD1. The TCR was taken from a woman between 35 and 50 years old in good health. The CDR3 region is CASMTAGTGFYFEQYF. For the CDR3, the DNA is TGTGCCAGCATGACGGCCGGGACAGGGTTTTACTTCGAGCAGTACTTC.